Only a few counts were recorded for the clone carrying this T cell receptor beta chain. Its cognate antigen is unknown. The sample originates from a study of T-cell memory formation after mild COVID-19. Study-wide findings and caveats: There were some responding clones in pre-infection memory, which suggested that cross-reactive memory had joined.

TCRdb re-derived calls from the 5' RACE reads in MiXCR, one entry per CDR3 protein. This table holds over 500,000 distinct CDR3 sequences, 17% found once. This CDR3 has 15 residues. From germline, CDR1 is MNHNS and CDR2 SASEGT. V lost 6 bases and J lost 0, with 15 bases in between. The TCR comes from an adult woman who had mild COVID-19 (a few samples of this study predate the infection). Cell type and time point are not known. The sample was PBMCs or a T cell subset sorted from them (not recorded which). J is TRBJ2-7 and V is TRBV6-1; possibly TRBD1 for D (5 bases). This chain's CDR3 is CASSPWGLSSYEQYF. CDR3 coding DNA: TGTGCCAGCAGCCCCTGGGGCCTCAGCTCCTACGAGCAGTACTTC.